Sequencing of this T cell receptor beta chain was carried out in a study of control samples from healthy donors and cancer patients. There are a few counts of this clone. Germline CDR1 reads SGHRS; CDR2 reads YFSETQ. V gave up 4 bases and J gave up 7 bases; unmatched junction bases: 11. The CDR3 runs to 14 residues. Generated by immunoSEQ multiplex PCR, the TCRdb table keeps only in-frame clones and is missing some. The table lists about 130,000 clones, around 90% of them singletons. Sequencing input: blood. This chain joins TRBV5-1 and TRBJ2-7; 7 bases align to TRBD1. This clonotype originated in a man in his late teens or twenties in good health. CDR3 in amino acids: CASSARQGSREQYF. The CDR3 nucleotides are TGCGCCAGCAGCGCCCGACAGGGTTCGCGGGAGCAGTACTTC.